The present T cell receptor beta chain was sequenced within a study of healthy donors' naive CD4 and CD8 T cells. Study findings and constraints: Chains were not paired, since alpha and beta were sequenced in bulk.

TCR libraries were built from approximately 490 ng of total RNA by linear amplification. TCRdb re-analysed the reads in MiXCR, keeping a single row per CDR3 protein. The table records about 180,000 distinct CDR3 sequences, over 60% of them present only once. From germline, CDR1 is MNHEY and CDR2 SVGAGI. The CDR3 runs to 12 residues. V lost 6 bases to trimming and J lost 3 bases, with 6 bases between them. With respect to this clonotype: As yet, its antigen is unknown.

The sequencing input was naive CD4+ and CD8+ T cells sorted from blood, pooled from several donors. The chain is built from TRBV6-5 and TRBJ2-1; D not resolved. The source is a pool of human donors in good health; the sample pools cells from several healthy donors. This chain's CDR3 is CASRRHYNEQFF. CDR3 bases: TGTGCCAGCAGGCGACACTACAATGAGCAGTTCTTC.